The 11 T cell receptor beta chains reported below all come from one sample, sequenced in a study of CD8+ T cells in alopecia areata. Regarding treatment: oral pan-JAK inhibitor, 5-10 mg twice daily. Extraction of RNA preceded its reverse transcription into cDNA, which served as the sequencing template. Libraries were prepared by immunoSEQ multiplex PCR; TCRdb keeps only in-frame clonotypes and omits some of them. The sample holds around 200,000 clones, about 60% seen once. The sample consisted of CD8+ T cells sorted from blood, taken at week 24, from a patient treated with tofacitinib. Receptors were obtained from a human donor with alopecia areata.

The chain recombines TRBV29-1 with TRBJ1-4; 10 bases agree with TRBD1. CDR3 length: 16 residues. Trimming removed 4 bases from V and 0 bases from J; junction bases left unmatched: 5. Germline CDR1 and CDR2: SQVTM and ANQGSEA. The CDR3: CSVGQGAGATNEKLFF. The CDR3 region has the DNA TGCAGCGTTGGACAGGGGGCGGGTGCAACTAATGAAAAACTGTTTTTT.

The rearrangement uses TRBV6-5 and TRBJ2-3; TRBD2 agrees at 7 bases. The CDR3 contains 12 residues. Germline CDR1 reads MNHEY; CDR2 reads SVGAGI. The CDR3 spells CGSRGGTDTQYF. The CDR3 nucleotides are TGTGGGTCCCGGGGGGGCACAGATACGCAGTATTTT.

V gene TRBV4-1 combines with J gene TRBJ2-7, with a possible D match to TRBD1 (5 bases). CDR3 length: 13 amino acids. Trimming shortened V by 5 bases and J by 4 bases, and 12 bases separated the two germline ends. CDR1 MGHRA and CDR2 YSYEKL come from the germline V gene. CDR3 sequence (DNA): TGCGCCAGCAGCGGCCCAGGGCGGTACGAGCAGTACTTC. It encodes CASSGPGRYEQYF.

The rearrangement joins TRBV30 to TRBJ2-7; D gene uncertain. Germline loops: CDR1 GTSNPN, CDR2 SVGIG (reference sequence). The CDR3 runs 12 residues. V was clipped by 2 bases and J by 3 bases, with 8 bases between them. The CDR3 loop reads CAWSTTSYEQYF. The CDR3 bases are TGTGCCTGGAGTACGACAAGCTACGAGCAGTACTTC. The variable domain in full, with the rest retrieved from reference TRBV30 and TRBJ2-7, is SQTIHQWPATLVQPVGSPLSLECTVEGTSNPNLYWYRQAAGRGLQLLFYSVGIGQISSEVPQNLSASRPQDRQFILSSKKLLLSDSGFYLCAWSTTSYEQYFGPGTRLTVT.

CDR3 DNA: TGTGCCAGCAGCTGGGGACTAGCGGGCGGGAATGAGCAGTTCTTC. Amino acid sequence: CASSWGLAGGNEQFF. The rearrangement links TRBV5-6 to TRBJ2-1; 12 bases agree with TRBD2. The trim removed 3 bases at V and 7 bases at J, leaving 5 bases unmatched. CDR1 SGHDT and CDR2 YYEEEE come from the germline V gene. The CDR3 is made up of 15 amino acids.

This clone has a single count. This chain connects TRBV30 to TRBJ2-1; 10 nucleotides agree with TRBD1. The CDR3 is 16 amino acids. V was pared by 4 bases and J by 8 bases, with 14 bases of the junction left unmatched. From germline, CDR1 is GTSNPN and CDR2 SVGIG (reference sequence). The CDR3 region is CAWTYIRGTGDYEQFF. The CDR3 region has the DNA TGTGCCTGGACCTATATCAGGGGGACAGGGGACTATGAGCAGTTCTTC.

The chain recombines TRBV29-1 with TRBJ2-1, with 9 bases fitting TRBD1. The CDR3 is made up of 13 amino acids. Germline loops: CDR1 SQVTM, CDR2 ANQGSEA. Losses at the gene ends were 7 bases for V and 7 bases for J; bases not matched to a gene: 8. CDR3 sequence reads: CSASLQGANEQFF. CDR3 DNA sequence: TGCAGCGCATCCCTACAGGGGGCGAATGAGCAGTTCTTC.

The chain has TRBV7-9 and TRBJ1-1; D gene uncertain. V was shortened by 4 bases and J by 2 bases, with 26 bases between the two germline ends. The CDR3 sequence is 19 residues long. The germline CDR1 and CDR2 sequences are SEHNR and FQNEAQ (reference sequence). For the CDR3, the DNA is TGTGCCAGCAGCTCGAGCCTAGAGTATTGGTCAGAGGCCAACACTGAAGCTTTCTTT. Its translation: CASSSSLEYWSEANTEAFF. Supplemented by reference TRBV7-9 and TRBJ1-1, the full variable domain reads DTGVSQNPRHKITKRGQNVTFRCDPISEHNRLYWYRQTLGQGPEFLTYFQNEAQLEKSRLLSDRFSAERPKGSFSTLEIQRTEQGDSAMYLCASSSSLEYWSEANTEAFFGQGTRLTVV.

This clone was recorded only once. The chain has TRBV9 and TRBJ2-7; possibly TRBD1 for D (5 bases). Germline V gives CDR1 SGDLS, CDR2 YYNGEE. The CDR3 runs 14 residues. Trimming took 3 bases from V and 3 from J, leaving 13 bases between them. The CDR3 nucleotides read TGTGCCAGCAGCGCGAGACAGTCTGGCTACGAGCAGTACTTC. The encoded protein is CASSARQSGYEQYF.

The chain has TRBV9 and TRBJ2-3; D possibly corresponds to TRBD2 (6 bases). The germline CDR1 and CDR2 sequences are SGDLS and YYNGEE. The V and J ends lost 3 bases and 6 bases respectively, with 17 bases between them. There are 15 residues in the CDR3. The DNA for the CDR3 is TGTGCCAGCAGCGGGGGACTCCCAGCAATGGATACGCAGTATTTT. It codes for CASSGGLPAMDTQYF.

V usage is TRBV30 and J usage is TRBJ1-5, with a possible D match to TRBD1 (5 bases). CDR1 is GTSNPN, CDR2 SVGIG, per germline (reference sequence). V shed 5 bases and J shed 4 bases, with 12 bases lying between them. This CDR3 is built from 13 residues. The CDR3 reads CAWGHPGNQPQHF. CDR3 nucleotide sequence: TGTGCCTGGGGACACCCTGGAAATCAGCCCCAGCATTTT.